This T cell receptor (beta chain) came from a study of TIL therapy for anti-PD-1-resistant metastatic lung cancer. Background on the study: Median patient age was about 55, ranging about 38-80 years. Tumors carried a median 1.5 non-synonymous mutations per megabase. Four tumors were EGFR-mutant and two were ALK-rearranged.

This clone is labeled as medium-sized (0.01 to 0.1%). The immunoSEQ assay was v3. Here immunoSEQ multiplex PCR was the method, and the copy in TCRdb shows in-frame clones only, minus some. The sample holds fewer than 25,000 clones, about 71% seen once. The time point here: pre-treatment sample, taken before nivolumab and TIL therapy. The source material was blood, sampled at baseline. This sequence was found in a person between 25 and 80 years old with non-small cell lung cancer.

CDR3 protein: CALRGAEGYTF. CDR3 in DNA: TGTGCCCTAAGAGGGGCGGAGGGCTACACCTTC. The chain recombines TRBV6-5 with TRBJ1-2, with D possibly being TRBD1 (5 bases). The CDR3 has 11 amino acids. Trimming took off 11 bases at V and 8 bases at J, with 15 bases between the two ends. Germline V lookup: CDR1 MNHEY, CDR2 SVGAGI.